The sequence of this T cell receptor beta chain was determined in a study of identical twins. General study results and limits: The models gave estimates that fell short of the out-of-frame TCR alpha sharing seen in monozygotic twins.

TCRdb reprocessed the 5' RACE reads via MiXCR and lists one record per CDR3 protein. The sample consists of approximately 600,000 distinct CDR3 sequences, around a tenth of them appearing once. CDR1 and CDR2 (germline): MNHNS, SASEGT. The J segment lost 5 bases and the V segment lost 7 bases, leaving 19 bases of the junction unmatched. This CDR3 has 18 amino acids. This clonotype was detected a few times. The antigen is unknown. These data are also associated with another study on yellow fever vaccine responses in identical twins. That work adds: Each twin's T cell response to the vaccine was reported to look partly convergent and partly personalized.

The sample taken for sequencing was PBMCs. The clonotype comes from a young woman in good health. This chain uses TRBV6-1 with TRBJ2-1; TRBD1 matches at 8 bases. CDR3 DNA: TGTGCCAGCACCGACAGGGACAGGACGAGGGCTGGTCACAATGAGCAGTTCTTC. It specifies CASTDRDRTRAGHNEQFF.